The present T cell receptor beta chain was sequenced within a study of T cell responses to AZD1222 COVID-19 vaccine. Study conclusions and caveats: Baseline testing showed seropositivity in only a handful of AZD1222 recipients. Spike-specific TCR depth and breadth grew after two AZD1222 doses.

Details on this clone: Its cognate antigen is unknown.

This table comes from immunoSEQ multiplex PCR, and its TCRdb copy is limited to in-frame clones, with some not included. The table includes about 85,000 clones, approximately 91% detected once. Looked up from germline, CDR1 is LNHDA and CDR2 is SQIVND (reference sequence). Trimming took off 3 bases at V and 6 bases at J, with 17 bases between the two ends. This CDR3 is 15 amino acids long. V and J are TRBV19 and TRBJ1-2; D might be TRBD1 (5 bases). The input for sequencing was peripheral blood, taken on day 0 of AZD1222 vaccination. The TCR originated in an adult in good health. The CDR3 DNA is TGTGCCAGTAGTATCCAGGGATTATCCTCTGATGGCTACACCTTC. It codes for CASSIQGLSSDGYTF.